This T cell receptor (beta chain) was observed in a study of blood T cell repertoires in COVID-19. The germline gives CDR1 SGHTA, CDR2 FQGNSA. The V gene lost 5 bases and the J gene lost 3 bases, with 14 bases spanning the gap. CDR3 length equals 15 residues. Clones were sequenced by immunoSEQ multiplex PCR, and TCRdb holds only the in-frame ones, with some missing. The sample lists more than 95,000 clones, roughly 80% occurring once. The TCR was taken from a woman in her 70s with acute or convalescent COVID-19. This chain connects TRBV7-2 to TRBJ1-3, with D unclear. The sample was peripheral blood. The CDR3 here is CASSTGVGGGNTIYF. The CDR3 DNA is TGTGCCAGCAGCACCGGAGTGGGTGGTGGAAACACCATATATTTT. Full variable domain (outside the CDR3, taken from reference TRBV7-2 and TRBJ1-3): GAGVSQSPSNKVTEKGKDVELRCDPISGHTALYWYRQSLGQGLEFLIYFQGNSAPDKSGLPSDRFSAERTGGSVSTLTIQRTQQEDSAVYLCASSTGVGGGNTIYFGEGSWLTVV.